Listed here are 21 T cell receptor beta chains from one sample, sequenced in a study of shared T cell receptors in the human thymus. Sequencing used immunoSEQ multiplex PCR; TCRdb keeps in-frame clones, though not all of them. This sample has hundreds of thousands of clones, with approximately 90% found just once. These data were likewise used in another study, on human thymus T cells.

The sample was thymocytes. The receptors were gathered from a boy under two years old with a congenital heart defect.

The chain joins TRBV30 to TRBJ2-2; 8 bases map to TRBD2. The J segment lost 4 bases and the V segment lost 0 bases, leaving 7 bases of the junction unmatched. The V gene's germline CDR1 is GTSNPN and CDR2 SVGIG (reference sequence). The CDR3 is 16 residues long. The chain's CDR3 is CAWSVSPGGFTGELFF. The CDR3 DNA reads as TGTGCCTGGAGTGTCTCCCCGGGAGGGTTCACCGGGGAGCTGTTTTTT.

The chain joins TRBV12-5 to TRBJ1-1; weak D call: TRBD1 (6 bases). V dropped 4 bases and J dropped 2 bases, with 23 bases sitting between them. Per germline, CDR1 LGHNT and CDR2 FRNRAP. The CDR3 totals 18 residues. In DNA, the CDR3 is TGTGCTAGTGGTTCCCTTCCGGAGCGGGGGGCTATCAACACTGAAGCTTTCTTT. It codes for CASGSLPERGAINTEAFF.

The chain recombines TRBV5-1 with TRBJ2-2; TRBD1 agrees at 7 bases. V was pared by 1 base and J by 4 bases, with 4 bases of the junction left unmatched. Germline CDR1 reads SGHRS; CDR2 reads YFSETQ. This CDR3 spans 15 amino acids. CDR3 nucleotides: TGCGCCAGCAGCTTGAGGGGGCCTTCCACCGGGGAGCTGTTTTTT. Translation: CASSLRGPSTGELFF.

The V and J genes are TRBV7-2 and TRBJ2-1, with TRBD2 identical over 7 bases. Losses at the gene ends were 1 base for V and 1 base for J; bases not matched to a gene: 10. The CDR3 is made up of 18 amino acids. Germline CDR1 SGHTA, CDR2 FQGNSA. CDR3 protein: CASSLELRSGPSYNEQFF. For the CDR3, the DNA is TGTGCCAGCAGCTTAGAGTTGCGTAGCGGGCCTTCCTACAATGAGCAGTTCTTC.

This clone was detected only once. V and J are TRBV11-2 and TRBJ2-3, with D maybe TRBD2 (5 bases). Germline V gene data show CDR1 as SGHAT and CDR2 as FQNNGV. The CDR3 consists of 13 residues. The V end lost 1 base, the J end lost 10 bases, and 12 bases lay between the germline ends. The CDR3 reads CASSLGDPGSQYF. CDR3 sequence (DNA): TGTGCCAGCAGCTTAGGCGACCCGGGGTCGCAGTATTTT.

Only one count was recorded for this clone. This sequence joins TRBV6-5 and TRBJ1-1, with TRBD1 matching 11 bases. Germline values: CDR1 MNHEY, CDR2 SVGAGI. CDR3 length: 16 residues. V lost 3 bases and J lost 4; bases outside the gene matches: 7. The CDR3 protein is CASSYRWTGGFTEAFF. CDR3 DNA sequence: TGTGCCAGCAGTTATCGATGGACAGGGGGCTTCACTGAAGCTTTCTTT.

The rearrangement uses TRBV18 and TRBJ2-7, with TRBD2 matching over 9 bases. After removal of 1 base from V and 0 bases from J, the junction contained 4 bases not matched to a gene. The CDR3 runs 16 residues. Per germline, CDR1 KGHSH and CDR2 LQKENI. CDR3 coding DNA: TGTGCCAGCTCACCACGAAGTAGCGGGAGCTCCTACGAGCAGTACTTC. This translates into CASSPRSSGSSYEQYF.

V is TRBV28 and J is TRBJ2-1; 9 bases are a match to TRBD1. Looked up from germline, CDR1 is MDHEN and CDR2 is SYDVKM. CDR3 length: 15 amino acids. V trimming: 4 bases; J trimming: 5 bases; junction bases outside the gene matches: 6. The CDR3 DNA follows: TGTGCCAGCAGTTGGGGCCGACAGGGGGACAATGAGCAGTTCTTC. Translated, it gives CASSWGRQGDNEQFF. Variable domain in full (rest from reference TRBV28 and TRBJ2-1): DVKVTQSSRYLVKRTGEKVFLECVQDMDHENMFWYRQDPGLGLRLIYFSYDVKMKEKGDIPEGYSVSREKKERFSLILESASTNQTSMYLCASSWGRQGDNEQFFGPGTRLTVL.

The chain employs TRBV6-1 and TRBJ2-7; 13 bases agree with TRBD2. Germline lookup yields CDR1 MNHNS and CDR2 SASEGT. The CDR3 runs to 16 residues. V shed 1 base, J shed 5 bases, and the junction held 5 bases outside the gene matches. In DNA, the CDR3 is TGTGCCAGCAGTGAAGGACTAGCGGGAGGCATTGACGAGCAGTACTTC. This translates into CASSEGLAGGIDEQYF.

The J gene is TRBJ1-2, the V gene TRBV6-5; TRBD1 agrees at 7 bases. V trimming: 5 bases; J trimming: 2 bases; junction bases outside the gene matches: 5. Per germline, CDR1 MNHEY and CDR2 SVGAGI. The CDR3 has 14 amino acids. The CDR3 DNA is TGTGCCAGCAGTCTCCTAGGGGGCAACTATGGCTACACCTTC. Its protein product is CASSLLGGNYGYTF.

This chain joins TRBV9 and TRBJ2-2; 10 bases map to TRBD2. The V and J ends lost 0 bases and 4 bases, in that order; junction bases with no gene match: 6. This CDR3 comprises 17 residues. Germline values: CDR1 SGDLS, CDR2 YYNGEE. CDR3 nucleotide sequence: TGTGCCAGCAGCGTAGAAACTAGCGGGACGGGCACCGGGGAGCTGTTTTTT. Translated, it gives CASSVETSGTGTGELFF.

The genes are TRBV28 and TRBJ2-7; 13 nucleotides match TRBD2. Germline CDR1 MDHEN, CDR2 SYDVKM. The CDR3 contains 15 residues. With 7 bases clipped from V and 3 bases from J, the junction kept 6 bases outside the gene matches. DNA for the CDR3: TGTGCCAGCACCCGGACTAGCGGGAGTGTCTACGAGCAGTACTTC. Translating gives CASTRTSGSVYEQYF.

The chain carries TRBV2 and TRBJ2-7; 7 nucleotides align to TRBD1. CDR3 length: 12 residues. Germline CDR1 and CDR2: SNHLY and FYNNEI. Trimming at V came to 4 bases and at J to 9 bases, leaving 6 bases not matched to a gene. The CDR3 sequence is CASSASTGWQYF. CDR3 coding DNA: TGTGCCAGCAGTGCTTCGACAGGGTGGCAGTACTTC.

This rearrangement joins TRBV5-1 to TRBJ2-2; 11 bases are a match to TRBD2. Per the germline V gene, CDR1 is SGHRS and CDR2 is YFSETQ. The CDR3 contains 16 residues. Trimming at V came to 1 base and at J to 5 bases, leaving 4 bases not matched to a gene. As DNA, the CDR3 is TGCGCCAGCAGCTTGACTAGCGGGAGTTATACCGGGGAGCTGTTTTTT. The encoded protein is CASSLTSGSYTGELFF.

The chain joins TRBV18 to TRBJ2-2, with D maybe TRBD1 (5 bases). Deletions cut 0 bases from V and 3 bases from J, with 11 bases between. The CDR3 is 16 amino acids. CDR1 is KGHSH and CDR2 is LQKENI in the germline V gene. Here the CDR3 DNA reads TGTGCCAGCTCACCACCAATTTCCAGGGACACCGGGGAGCTGTTTTTT. Amino acids: CASSPPISRDTGELFF.

This clone was observed once. The gene calls are TRBV5-1 and TRBJ2-5; 8 nucleotides agree with TRBD1. The germline gives CDR1 SGHRS, CDR2 YFSETQ. The ends lost 5 bases at V and 5 bases at J; junction bases unmatched: 14. The CDR3 spans 16 residues. The CDR3 is CASRPHGQGLGETQYF. CDR3 DNA: TGCGCCAGCAGACCCCACGGACAGGGCCTTGGGGAGACCCAGTACTTC.

The CDR3 loop is CASIPGQGKLFF. CDR3 sequence (DNA): TGTGCCAGCATCCCGGGACAGGGAAAACTGTTTTTT. The chain combines TRBV27 with TRBJ1-4; 9 bases match TRBD1. The germline V gene encodes CDR1 MNHEY and CDR2 SMNVEV (reference sequence). V gave up 7 bases and J gave up 10 bases; unmatched junction bases: 4. The CDR3 runs to 12 residues.

V usage is TRBV14 and J usage is TRBJ2-6; TRBD1 is a possible D gene (6 bases). The CDR3 sequence is 19 residues long. V lost 1 base to trimming and J lost 0 bases, with 16 bases between them. Germline CDR1 reads SGHDN; CDR2 reads FVKESK. The CDR3 DNA is TGTGCCAGCAGCCAAGTGGGGGCGACAGAGAGCTCTGGGGCCAACGTCCTGACTTTC. Protein: CASSQVGATESSGANVLTF.

This clone was seen once. This sequence joins TRBV10-3 and TRBJ2-3, with D perhaps matching TRBD2 (6 bases). The CDR3 is 17 amino acids. Germline CDR1 ENHRY, CDR2 SYGVKD. Between the trimmed V and J ends, which lost 3 bases and 5 bases, there was a span of 21 bases. The CDR3 coding sequence is TGTGCCATCAGTGATGGGGATGGGGGGAAAAAATTAGATACGCAGTATTTT. As protein: CAISDGDGGKKLDTQYF.

The chain carries TRBV30 and TRBJ2-5; a possible D gene is TRBD1 (5 bases). The DNA matches TRBJ2-7 better at its end, which makes the J call doubtful. The V gene's germline CDR1 is GTSNPN and CDR2 SVGIG (reference sequence). CDR3 length: 13 residues. CDR3 residues: CAWSVAPGYEQYF. DNA for the CDR3: TGTGCCTGGAGTGTCGCCCCAGGGTACGAGCAGTACTTC.

The chain combines TRBV27 with TRBJ2-7; possibly TRBD2 for D (7 bases). V was shortened by 3 bases and J by 0 bases, with 15 bases between the two germline ends. CDR1 and CDR2 (germline): MNHEY, SMNVEV (reference sequence). This CDR3 spans 16 amino acids. This CDR3 reads CASSFRGAAGSYEQYF. CDR3 sequence (DNA): TGTGCCAGCAGTTTCCGGGGGGCAGCAGGCTCCTACGAGCAGTACTTC.